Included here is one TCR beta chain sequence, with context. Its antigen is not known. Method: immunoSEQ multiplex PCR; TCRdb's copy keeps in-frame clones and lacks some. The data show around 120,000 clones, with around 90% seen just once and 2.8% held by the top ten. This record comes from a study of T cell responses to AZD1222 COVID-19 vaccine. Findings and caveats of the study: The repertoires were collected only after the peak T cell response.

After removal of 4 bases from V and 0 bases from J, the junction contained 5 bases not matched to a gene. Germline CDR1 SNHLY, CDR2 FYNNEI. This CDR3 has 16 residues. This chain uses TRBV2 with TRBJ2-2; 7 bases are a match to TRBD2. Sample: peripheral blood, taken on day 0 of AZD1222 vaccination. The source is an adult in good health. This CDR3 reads CASSAERETNTGELFF. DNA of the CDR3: TGTGCCAGCAGTGCGGAGCGGGAAACGAACACCGGGGAGCTGTTTTTT. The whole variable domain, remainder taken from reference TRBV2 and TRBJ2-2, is EPEVTQTPSHQVTQMGQEVILRCVPISNHLYFYWYRQILGQKVEFLVSFYNNEISEKSEIFDDQFSVERPDGSNFTLKIRSTKLEDSAMYFCASSAERETNTGELFFGEGSRLTVL.